This entry features one T cell receptor (beta chain) sequence. What it binds is not known. V was shortened by 1 base and J by 0 bases, with 10 bases between the two germline ends. The germline gives CDR1 KGHSH, CDR2 LQKENI. The CDR3 loop spans 16 amino acids. This sample stems from a study of cytomegalovirus exposure and HLA in healthy donors. Whole-study findings and limits: Indistinguishable V segments such as TRBV6-2 and TRBV6-3 were excluded. Later analysis associated a missense DCLRE1C variant with TCR beta V- and J-gene trimming. The authors listed 150 to 200 TCR beta chains as cytomegalovirus-associated.

It was with 60 Vbeta and 13 Jbeta primers that the PCR ran. Measured with immunoSEQ multiplex PCR; TCRdb has only the in-frame clones, and not every one. The sample has about 150,000 clones; about 70% are singletons. Sequenced material: PBMCs. The chain uses TRBV18 and TRBJ1-3; a possible D gene is TRBD1 (5 bases). The TCR originated in a male donor in good health and CMV-seronegative. Here the CDR3 DNA reads TGTGCCAGCTCACCACGGGGCAGCAGCTCTGGAAACACCATATATTTT. This codes for CASSPRGSSSGNTIYF.